The 15 T cell receptor beta chains presented below share a single source sample, sequenced in a study of T cells in tuberculosis. As for time point: new active TB diagnosis, blood taken before or within 7 days of starting treatment. Clones were sequenced by immunoSEQ multiplex PCR, and TCRdb holds only the in-frame ones, with some missing. Of about 40,000 clones listed, roughly 95% were seen once; the top ten hold less than 5%. Sequences were derived from PBMCs, sampled at tuberculosis diagnosis. All receptors derive from an adult with tuberculosis.

V is TRBV2 and J is TRBJ1-2; no definite D call. Per germline, CDR1 SNHLY and CDR2 FYNNEI. V gave up 10 bases and J gave up 0 bases, with 9 bases separating them. The CDR3 sequence is 12 residues long. The CDR3 reads CATSSANYGYTF. CDR3 nucleotide sequence: TGTGCCACGTCATCAGCTAACTATGGCTACACCTTC. Based on the CDR3 plus reference TRBV2 and TRBJ1-2, the full variable domain is EPEVTQTPSHQVTQMGQEVILRCVPISNHLYFYWYRQILGQKVEFLVSFYNNEISEKSEIFDDQFSVERPDGSNFTLKIRSTKLEDSAMYFCATSSANYGYTFGSGTRLTVV.

The rearrangement uses TRBV30 and TRBJ2-3, with TRBD1 matching over 7 bases. This CDR3 contains 13 residues. After removal of 3 bases from V and 6 bases from J, the junction contained 6 bases not matched to a gene. Germline V lookup: CDR1 GTSNPN, CDR2 SVGIG (reference sequence). CDR3 residues: CAWRQQGWDTQYF. The CDR3 coding sequence is TGTGCCTGGAGACAACAGGGGTGGGATACGCAGTATTTT.

The gene calls are TRBV10-1 and TRBJ2-1; D is ambiguous. The CDR3 covers 15 residues. Germline CDR1 WNHNN, CDR2 SYGVQD (reference sequence). V dropped 4 bases and J dropped 2 bases, with 12 bases sitting between them. The chain's CDR3 is CASSAQALTYNEQFF. The CDR3 region has the DNA TGCGCCAGCAGTGCTCAGGCCCTAACCTACAATGAGCAGTTCTTC.

The chain carries TRBV5-1 and TRBJ2-3; 15 bases match TRBD2. V dropped 4 bases and J dropped 4; count of bases not matched to a gene: 22. Germline V lookup: CDR1 SGHRS, CDR2 YFSETQ. The length of the CDR3 is 22 residues. In DNA form, the CDR3 reads TGCGCCAGCAGCCTGGAGTGGGGTGAAGGACTAGCGGGGGGGCCACCCCCAGATACGCAGTATTTT. Its protein is CASSLEWGEGLAGGPPPDTQYF.

J is TRBJ2-7 and V is TRBV19; tentatively, D is TRBD1 (5 bases). Looked up from germline, CDR1 is LNHDA and CDR2 is SQIVND (reference sequence). There are 15 residues in the CDR3. V was pared by 1 base and J by 4 bases, with 14 bases between. CDR3 protein: CASSIGGLPNYEQYF. The CDR3 DNA reads as TGTGCCAGTAGTATAGGGGGCCTTCCGAATTACGAGCAGTACTTC. Looking up the rest from reference TRBV19 and TRBJ2-7 gives the full variable domain: DGGITQSPKYLFRKEGQNVTLSCEQNLNHDAMYWYRQDPGQGLRLIYYSQIVNDFQKGDIAEGYSVSREKKESFPLTVTSAQKNPTAFYLCASSIGGLPNYEQYFGPGTRLTVT.

The chain joins TRBV10-3 to TRBJ2-2; no reliable D call. The CDR3 has 12 residues. Germline CDR1 is ENHRY and CDR2 is SYGVKD. The ends were cut back, 4 bases at V and 6 bases at J, with 6 bases in the middle. The CDR3 sequence is CAISAVPGELFF. CDR3 in DNA: TGTGCCATCAGTGCCGTCCCCGGGGAGCTGTTTTTT.

The count of this clone is one. This chain connects TRBV28 to TRBJ2-7; D gene uncertain. The CDR3 has 15 amino acids. Trimming took off 2 bases at V and 3 bases at J, with 14 bases between the two ends. Germline lookup yields CDR1 MDHEN and CDR2 SYDVKM. The CDR3 reads CASSLAISLIYEQYF. CDR3 DNA sequence: TGTGCCAGCAGTTTAGCTATTAGCCTAATCTACGAGCAGTACTTC.

This clone has more than one count but fewer than ten. The chain has TRBV28 and TRBJ1-5, with D possibly matching TRBD1 (5 bases). This CDR3 comprises 15 residues. Per germline, CDR1 MDHEN and CDR2 SYDVKM. Trimming took 2 bases from V and 2 from J, leaving 10 bases between them. The CDR3 spells CASSLGGTGNQPQHF. The CDR3 DNA is TGTGCCAGCAGTTTAGGGGGGACGGGCAATCAGCCCCAGCATTTT.

This clone was detected only a few times. The chain couples TRBV6-4 to TRBJ2-2, with 7 bases matching TRBD1. Germline V gene data show CDR1 as MRHNA and CDR2 as SNTAGT. V gave up 6 bases and J gave up 6 bases; unmatched junction bases: 7. The CDR3 has 14 amino acids. CDR3 nucleotides: TGTGCCAGCAGAATGATACAGGGGCCCGGGGAGCTGTTTTTT. Translating it yields CASRMIQGPGELFF.

The chain combines TRBV5-6 with TRBJ2-7; D is uncertain. CDR3 size: 14 residues. With 4 bases removed from V and 1 base from J, the gap between germline ends came to 12 bases. The germline CDR1 and CDR2 sequences are SGHDT and YYEEEE. The CDR3 DNA sequence: TGTGCCAGCAGCCCGACTGACGGGTCCTACGAGCAGTACTTC. Its translation: CASSPTDGSYEQYF.

This clone showed up just once. The J gene is TRBJ2-7, the V gene TRBV6-5; 9 nucleotides match TRBD1. Trimming took 5 bases from V and 3 from J; bases not matched to a gene: 5. CDR3 length equals 14 residues. In germline, CDR1 is MNHEY, CDR2 SVGAGI. CDR3 nucleotide sequence: TGTGCCAGCAGTCCCGGGACAGGGATCTACGAGCAGTACTTC. Translating it yields CASSPGTGIYEQYF.

The gene calls are TRBV6-1 and TRBJ2-3, with TRBD1 matching 7 bases. Unmatched junction bases numbered 7, after V lost 3 bases and J lost 4 bases. This CDR3 spans 15 amino acids. The germline V gene has CDR1 MNHNS and CDR2 SASEGT. CDR3 in DNA: TGTGCCAGCAGTGAGGACAGGAGAGGTGCAGATACGCAGTATTTT. Its protein product is CASSEDRRGADTQYF.

This chain joins TRBV6-1 and TRBJ2-7; 8 bases are shared with TRBD1. Germline assignment: CDR1 MNHNS and CDR2 SASEGT. V lost 5 bases, J lost 7 bases, and 10 bases stayed unmatched. The CDR3 has 14 residues. CDR3 amino acids: CASSTGGYLREQYF. DNA for the CDR3: TGTGCCAGCAGTACAGGGGGGTACTTGAGGGAGCAGTACTTC.

This clone came up a few times. The V and J genes are TRBV27 and TRBJ2-7; tentatively, D is TRBD1 (6 bases). V lost 1 base and J 2 bases, leaving 15 bases between the germline ends. The CDR3 runs to 16 residues. Germline loops: CDR1 MNHEY, CDR2 SMNVEV (reference sequence). CDR3 nucleotides: TGTGCCAGCAGTTTATTAGGGACACCAACTACCTACGAGCAGTACTTC. Amino acids: CASSLLGTPTTYEQYF.

V is TRBV7-2 and J is TRBJ2-5; D is uncertain. Per the germline V gene, CDR1 is SGHTA and CDR2 is FQGNSA. V lost 4 bases, J lost 1 base, and 4 bases lay in between. The CDR3 spans 12 residues. The CDR3 nucleotides read TGTGCCAGCAGCTCCTTCCAAGAGACCCAGTACTTC. This sequence encodes CASSSFQETQYF.